These 24 T cell receptor beta chains share one sample of origin, sequenced in a study of graft-versus-host responses after intestinal transplantation (TCRdb year 2021). The library was built by means of the immunoSEQ multiplex PCR assay. TCRdb retrieved this table from immuneACCESS and kept in-frame rearrangements only. Not all clones are present; in checked studies, unresolved V genes account for under half, and no reason is known for the remainder. Within this sample are 1,500 to 2,000 clones, with 38% of them counted one time only. The ten largest clones add up to approximately 9% of the sample. The time point label corresponds to: cells obtained before transplantation from donor or recipient. In the mixed lymphocyte reactions, approximately 200,000 CFSE-labeled pre-transplant responders were plated with approximately 200,000 irradiated violet-dye-labeled stimulators and cultured for 6 days.

Sequencing was performed on alloreactive CD8+ T cells from a mixed lymphocyte reaction culture, taken before transplantation. The cell subset or site label of this sample denotes: CFSE-low proliferating T cells sorted from approximately 6-day pre-transplant mixed lymphocyte reaction (GvH or HvG direction). The receptors derive from a human patient who was an organ donor for intestinal transplantation.

The V call is TRBV2, the J call TRBJ2-3; D gene uncertain. V lost 6 bases to trimming and J lost 1 base, with 2 bases between them. The V gene's germline CDR1 is SNHLY and CDR2 FYNNEI. This CDR3 spans 11 amino acids. The DNA for the CDR3 is TGTGCCAGCAGGGGCACAGATACGCAGTATTTT. It translates to CASRGTDTQYF. Variable domain in full (rest from reference TRBV2 and TRBJ2-3): EPEVTQTPSHQVTQMGQEVILRCVPISNHLYFYWYRQILGQKVEFLVSFYNNEISEKSEIFDDQFSVERPDGSNFTLKIRSTKLEDSAMYFCASRGTDTQYFGPGTRLTVL.

The chain's CDR3 is CASSLTRNREQYF. In nucleotides, the CDR3 is TGTGCCAGCAGTCTCACGCGAAATAGGGAGCAGTACTTC. The chain employs TRBV6-5 and TRBJ2-7, with unresolved D. CDR1 is MNHEY, CDR2 SVGAGI, per germline. CDR3 length: 13 residues. The germline V and J ends were trimmed by 5 bases and 7 bases, with 15 bases remaining between them.

This clone was seen more than once but under ten times. J is TRBJ2-5 and V is TRBV7-3, with D maybe TRBD2 (6 bases). Trimming took 5 bases from V and 10 from J, leaving 20 bases between them. The V gene's germline CDR1 is SGHTA and CDR2 FQGTGA. This CDR3 is 14 amino acids long. DNA for the CDR3: TGTGCCAGCAGCGAACGAGGGTTGGGGGGAAACCAGTACTTC. It yields the protein CASSERGLGGNQYF.

The chain has TRBV7-9 and TRBJ1-5; D unresolved. V was cut by 1 base and J by 6 bases, with 4 bases left in between. The germline CDR1 and CDR2 sequences are SEHNR and FQNEAQ (reference sequence). The CDR3 is made up of 12 amino acids. The CDR3 loop reads CASSLVSQPQHF. The CDR3 DNA is TGTGCCAGCAGCTTAGTGAGTCAGCCCCAGCATTTT.

The chain joins TRBV2 to TRBJ1-2, with D unresolved. The CDR3 extends over 14 amino acids. The V gene's germline CDR1 is SNHLY and CDR2 FYNNEI. V gave up 8 bases and J gave up 2 bases, with 15 bases separating them. The CDR3 region is CASGGPLHNYGYTF. CDR3 nucleotide sequence: TGTGCCAGCGGAGGTCCATTACACAACTATGGCTACACCTTC.

This clone rates as large. The J gene is TRBJ2-7, the V gene TRBV7-9; 7 nucleotides line up with TRBD1. Trimming cost V 4 bases and J 0 bases; bases outside gene matches: 9. The length of the CDR3 is 16 residues. Germline CDR1 reads SEHNR; CDR2 reads FQNEAQ (reference sequence). CDR3 residues: CASSSTQTGISYEQYF. In DNA, the CDR3 is TGTGCCAGCAGCTCGACCCAGACAGGGATCTCCTACGAGCAGTACTTC.

The rearrangement joins TRBV4-1 to TRBJ2-7; 8 nucleotides align to TRBD1. Germline CDR1 MGHRA, CDR2 YSYEKL. The V segment lost 2 bases and the J segment 0 bases; nucleotides outside the gene matches: 6. This CDR3 has 16 amino acids. The chain's CDR3 is CASSQYQTGASYEQYF. The CDR3 DNA sequence: TGCGCCAGCAGCCAATACCAGACAGGGGCCTCCTACGAGCAGTACTTC.

This chain joins TRBV27 and TRBJ2-3, with 16 bases aligning to TRBD2. The CDR3 runs to 18 residues. With V trimmed by 2 bases and J by 3 bases, 5 bases remained unmatched. Germline V CDR1 and CDR2: MNHEY, SMNVEV (reference sequence). The CDR3 DNA follows: TGTGCCAGCAGTTTAGGGACTAGCGGGGGGGGCCTGACAGATACGCAGTATTTT. This encodes CASSLGTSGGGLTDTQYF.

There are a few counts of this clone. V gene TRBV5-1 combines with J gene TRBJ2-3, with D uncertain. From germline, CDR1 is SGHRS and CDR2 YFSETQ. Trimming removed 4 bases at V and 0 bases at J, with 9 bases between. The CDR3 extends over 14 amino acids. The CDR3 DNA reads as TGCGCCAGCAGCAACCTACCTAGCACAGATACGCAGTATTTT. It specifies CASSNLPSTDTQYF.

The CDR3 here is CASSLGGEANYEQYF. In nucleotides, the CDR3 is TGTGCCAGCAGCTTAGGGGGGGAGGCGAACTACGAGCAGTACTTC. This chain links TRBV11-2 with TRBJ2-7; TRBD2 is a possible D gene (6 bases). Trimming took off 1 base at V and 3 bases at J, with 13 bases between the two ends. CDR1 is SGHAT, CDR2 FQNNGV, per germline. The CDR3 totals 15 residues. The whole variable domain, remainder taken from reference TRBV11-2 and TRBJ2-7, is EAGVAQSPRYKIIEKRQSVAFWCNPISGHATLYWYQQILGQGPKLLIQFQNNGVVDDSQLPKDRFSAERLKGVDSTLKIQPAKLEDSAVYLCASSLGGEANYEQYFGPGTRLTVT.

The chain carries TRBV4-2 and TRBJ2-1; perhaps D is TRBD1 or TRBD2 (5 bases each). The V gene's germline CDR1 is LGHNA and CDR2 YNFKEQ. V shed 1 base and J shed 0 bases, with 25 bases lying between them. This CDR3 spans 21 amino acids. CDR3 residues: CASSQVEGGMRTSNSYNEQFF. Written as DNA, the CDR3 is TGTGCCAGCAGCCAAGTCGAAGGAGGCATGCGGACATCAAACTCCTACAATGAGCAGTTCTTC.

This clone has just a few counts. V usage is TRBV30 and J usage is TRBJ1-6; TRBD1 agrees at 7 bases. Germline loops: CDR1 GTSNPN, CDR2 SVGIG (reference sequence). The CDR3 runs 13 residues. V lost 4 bases, J lost 4 bases, and 1 base stayed unmatched. As DNA, the CDR3 is TGTGCCTGGACAGGGGGATATAATTCACCCCTCCACTTT. Protein: CAWTGGYNSPLHF.

This clone was seen a few times. The chain carries TRBV6-6 and TRBJ1-1; 8 positions agree with TRBD1. Germline-derived CDR1 and CDR2 are MNHNY and SVGAGI (reference sequence). The CDR3 runs to 16 residues. The ends lost 6 bases at V and 6 bases at J; junction bases unmatched: 15. The CDR3 DNA reads as TGTGCCAGCAGCTCTCTGTCAGGGGGCTCGAGAGCTGAAGCTTTCTTT. This sequence encodes CASSSLSGGSRAEAFF.

V is TRBV30 and J is TRBJ1-1, with 12 bases aligning to TRBD1. This CDR3 is built from 13 residues. Per the germline V gene, CDR1 is GTSNPN and CDR2 is SVGIG (reference sequence). Trimming at V came to 3 bases and at J to 10 bases, leaving 6 bases not matched to a gene. The CDR3 region has the DNA TGTGCCTGGAGCGGGACAGGGGGCCCGGGAGCTTTCTTT. It yields the protein CAWSGTGGPGAFF.

This clone was detected only a few times. The chain employs TRBV7-2 and TRBJ2-7; D remains unclear. CDR1 is SGHTA, CDR2 FQGNSA, per germline. The CDR3 spans 14 residues. The germline V and J ends were trimmed by 5 bases and 2 bases, with 13 bases remaining between them. The CDR3 bases are TGTGCCAGCAGCCCGTCGGACCCAGCCTACGAGCAGTACTTC. Its translation: CASSPSDPAYEQYF. Full variable domain (remainder filled in from reference TRBV7-2 and TRBJ2-7): GAGVSQSPSNKVTEKGKDVELRCDPISGHTALYWYRQSLGQGLEFLIYFQGNSAPDKSGLPSDRFSAERTGGSVSTLTIQRTQQEDSAVYLCASSPSDPAYEQYFGPGTRLTVT.

The CDR3 DNA reads as TGTGCCAGCAGTTTGACGGGAGGGAACACTGAAGCTTTCTTT. Translation: CASSLTGGNTEAFF. The chain recombines TRBV6-1 with TRBJ1-1; D not certain. CDR1 and CDR2 (germline): MNHNS, SASEGT. The CDR3 is 14 residues long. Between the trimmed V and J ends, which lost 5 bases and 1 base, there was a span of 11 bases.

This clone showed up just a few times. The chain couples TRBV15 to TRBJ2-5; D ambiguous. The CDR3 length is 14 residues. In germline, CDR1 is LNHNV, CDR2 YYDKDF (reference sequence). Trimming cost V 1 base and J 0 bases, with 6 bases left between them. CDR3 bases: TGTGCCACCAGCAGAGTGCTGCACCAAGAGACCCAGTACTTC. Translated: CATSRVLHQETQYF.

The V and J genes are TRBV4-2 and TRBJ2-3; 10 bases match TRBD1. Germline V lookup: CDR1 LGHNA, CDR2 YNFKEQ. With 4 bases clipped from V and 1 base from J, the junction kept 2 bases outside the gene matches. This CDR3 has 15 residues. The CDR3 loop is CASSPGTGGTDTQYF. In nucleotides, the CDR3 is TGTGCCAGCAGCCCCGGGACAGGGGGCACAGATACGCAGTATTTT.

The V gene is TRBV4-2, the J gene TRBJ1-6, with 7 nucleotides matching TRBD1. CDR3 size: 15 residues. The germline gives CDR1 LGHNA, CDR2 YNFKEQ. V dropped 4 bases and J dropped 7; count of bases not matched to a gene: 7. CDR3 sequence (DNA): TGTGCCAGCAGCCTCCTAAGGACAGGAAATTCACCCCTCCACTTT. Protein: CASSLLRTGNSPLHF.

In its sample, this clone ranks as large. The chain links TRBV19 to TRBJ2-7, with D possibly being TRBD1 (5 bases). CDR3 length: 15 residues. Germline assignment: CDR1 LNHDA and CDR2 SQIVND (reference sequence). The V gene lost 3 bases and the J gene lost 5 bases, with 17 bases spanning the gap. The CDR3 nucleotides are TGTGCCAGTAGTATGAACACAGGCATTGGACACGAGCAGTACTTC. As protein: CASSMNTGIGHEQYF.

The chain links TRBV13 to TRBJ2-1, with D possibly matching TRBD2 (7 bases). Germline V CDR1 and CDR2: PRHDT, FYEKMQ (reference sequence). CDR3 length: 14 amino acids. Trimming cost V 0 bases and J 7 bases, with 10 bases left between them. CDR3: CASSLGGGGNEQFF. CDR3 bases: TGTGCCAGCAGCTTAGGGGGAGGGGGTAATGAGCAGTTCTTC.

For this clone: Since a much larger clone is just one base distant, this may be a read error. This chain connects TRBV29-1 to TRBJ1-1; TRBD1 matches at 7 bases. In germline, CDR1 is SQVTM, CDR2 ANQGSEA. This CDR3 comprises 14 residues. CDR3 DNA sequence: TGCAGGGTTGTGGCAGGGGGAGCTAACACTGAAGCTTTCTTT. It is translated as CRVVAGGANTEAFF.

The rearrangement uses TRBV5-8 and TRBJ1-2; D uncertain. Germline V gene data show CDR1 as SGHTS and CDR2 as YDEGEE. This CDR3 spans 16 amino acids. V was trimmed by 6 bases and J by 4 bases, leaving 22 bases between them. CDR3 sequence (DNA): TGTGCCAGCAAGGCCATTCATCCACGAAAGAGCTATGGCTACACCTTC. The encoded protein is CASKAIHPRKSYGYTF.

This chain joins TRBV11-2 and TRBJ2-1, with D perhaps being TRBD1 or TRBD2 (6 bases each). This CDR3 has 15 amino acids. Germline CDR1 reads SGHAT; CDR2 reads FQNNGV. The V end lost 1 base, the J end lost 5 bases, and 12 bases lay between the germline ends. The CDR3 region is CASSLVGGRDNEQFF. CDR3 sequence (DNA): TGTGCCAGCAGCTTAGTAGGGGGGCGAGACAATGAGCAGTTCTTC.